This entry lists 24 T cell receptor beta chains sequenced from one sample in a study of memory B cells and T cells in multiple sclerosis. The assay was immunoSEQ multiplex PCR, and TCRdb's table has in-frame clones only and misses some. The sample yields approximately 14,000 clones, roughly three quarters seen once. The sample taken for sequencing was memory (CD45RO+) CD4+ T cells from blood. Every receptor here comes from a human donor with multiple sclerosis.

The genes are TRBV7-2 and TRBJ2-7, with 10 positions matching TRBD2. CDR1 and CDR2 from the germline V gene are SGHTA and FQGNSA. This CDR3 spans 14 amino acids. V was clipped by 1 base and J by 9 bases; unmatched bases: 6. The CDR3 coding sequence is TGTGCCAGCAGCTTAGGGGGTAGCGGGAGGCTGCAGTACTTC. Translating it yields CASSLGGSGRLQYF.

The chain combines TRBV25-1 with TRBJ1-2; D ambiguous. V lost 6 bases to trimming and J lost 6 bases, with 14 bases between them. Germline V gene data show CDR1 as MGHDK and CDR2 as SYGVNS. The CDR3 is made up of 13 amino acids. The CDR3 region is CASSPRGGNGYTF. Here the CDR3 DNA reads TGTGCCAGCAGCCCTCGAGGAGGGAATGGCTACACCTTC.

The rearrangement uses TRBV28 and TRBJ1-1, with 7 nucleotides matching TRBD1. CDR1 and CDR2 from the germline V gene are MDHEN and SYDVKM. This CDR3 has 16 residues. After removal of 7 bases from V and 1 base from J, the junction contained 12 bases not matched to a gene. The CDR3 nucleotides are TGTGCCAGCACCATTCGACCAGGGACAGCGAACACTGAAGCTTTCTTT. This encodes CASTIRPGTANTEAFF.

The chain has TRBV10-1 and TRBJ2-2; tentatively, D is TRBD1 (6 bases). CDR1 is WNHNN and CDR2 is SYGVQD in the germline V gene (reference sequence). The CDR3 has 13 residues. V dropped 7 bases and J dropped 4 bases, with 10 bases sitting between them. CDR3 region: CASNEQGTGELFF. The CDR3 DNA sequence: TGCGCCAGCAACGAACAGGGCACCGGGGAGCTGTTTTTT.

The sample holds a few counts of this clone. The chain is built from TRBV2 and TRBJ1-2; D remains unclear. CDR1 is SNHLY and CDR2 is FYNNEI in the germline V gene. Trimming pared 5 bases from V and 0 bases from J, leaving 7 bases between. The CDR3 covers 13 residues. As DNA, the CDR3 is TGTGCCAGCAGTCCGGTCCCTAACTATGGCTACACCTTC. This sequence encodes CASSPVPNYGYTF. Based on the CDR3 plus reference TRBV2 and TRBJ1-2, the full variable domain is EPEVTQTPSHQVTQMGQEVILRCVPISNHLYFYWYRQILGQKVEFLVSFYNNEISEKSEIFDDQFSVERPDGSNFTLKIRSTKLEDSAMYFCASSPVPNYGYTFGSGTRLTVV.

The sample holds a few counts of this clone. This specimen includes other DNA sequences encoding the same CDR3. The genes are TRBV6-1 and TRBJ1-5; D not resolved. V was trimmed by 3 bases and J by 4 bases, leaving 7 bases between them. CDR3 length: 13 residues. Germline V lookup: CDR1 MNHNS, CDR2 SASEGT. CDR3 sequence: CASSEGGNQPQHF. CDR3 nucleotides: TGTGCCAGCAGTGAGGGCGGGAATCAGCCCCAGCATTTT.

This chain uses TRBV23-1 with TRBJ1-2; 10 bases map to TRBD1. TRBV23-1 is an ORF, with its function uncertain. The CDR3 runs to 17 residues. V lost 7 bases, J lost 6 bases, and 17 bases stayed unmatched. CDR3 sequence (DNA): TGCGCCAGCACCCAAAGGTGGGGCGACAGGGGGCACGATGGCTACACCTTC. Protein sequence: CASTQRWGDRGHDGYTF.

This clone was observed a few times. This chain links TRBV5-4 with TRBJ2-1; 8 bases are shared with TRBD2. J lost 3 bases, V lost 4 bases, and 9 bases had no gene match. Per germline, CDR1 SGHNT and CDR2 YYREEE (reference sequence). This CDR3 contains 16 residues. The CDR3 coding sequence is TGTGCCAGCAGCCCATTCCGGGGGGGGAACTACAATGAGCAGTTCTTC. Translated: CASSPFRGGNYNEQFF. Drawing the rest from reference TRBV5-4 and TRBJ2-1, the complete variable domain is ETGVTQSPTHLIKTRGQQVTLRCSSQSGHNTVSWYQQALGQGPQFIFQYYREEENGRGNFPPRFSGLQFPNYSSELNVNALELDDSALYLCASSPFRGGNYNEQFFGPGTRLTVL.

The CDR3 protein is CASSMTDRGFALSSYEQYF. The CDR3 DNA is TGTGCCAGCAGCATGACTGACAGGGGATTCGCCCTAAGCTCCTACGAGCAGTACTTC. V is TRBV5-4 and J is TRBJ2-7; 8 positions agree with TRBD1. The V segment lost 4 bases and the J segment 0 bases; nucleotides outside the gene matches: 18. This CDR3 region has 19 residues. CDR1 and CDR2 (germline): SGHNT, YYREEE (reference sequence).

V gene TRBV19 combines with J gene TRBJ1-6; weak D call: TRBD1 (6 bases). CDR3 length equals 13 residues. In germline, CDR1 is LNHDA, CDR2 SQIVND (reference sequence). V lost 9 bases to trimming and J lost 5 bases, with 11 bases between them. The DNA of the CDR3 is TGTGCCAGCAAGGGGGGGAATAATTCACCCCTCCACTTT. This gives the protein CASKGGNNSPLHF.

The rearrangement links TRBV6-1 to TRBJ2-7; TRBD2 is a possible D gene (6 bases). The CDR3 sequence is 15 residues long. CDR1 is MNHNS, CDR2 SASEGT, per germline. V was trimmed by 4 bases and J by 2 bases, leaving 15 bases between them. CDR3 sequence reads: CASSVESAGPYEQYF. The CDR3 DNA reads TGTGCCAGCAGTGTAGAATCGGCGGGACCCTACGAGCAGTACTTC.

This clone was observed a handful of times. The gene calls are TRBV19 and TRBJ2-1; TRBD2 matches at 9 bases. Germline assignment: CDR1 LNHDA and CDR2 SQIVND (reference sequence). This CDR3 comprises 14 residues. V shed 5 bases, J shed 2 bases, and the junction held 1 base outside the gene matches. The CDR3: CASSSSGAYNEQFF. The CDR3 nucleotides read TGTGCCAGTAGTTCTAGCGGGGCCTACAATGAGCAGTTCTTC.

The chain has TRBV5-4 and TRBJ2-7; 7 bases match TRBD1. Germline V gives CDR1 SGHNT, CDR2 YYREEE (reference sequence). CDR3 length: 13 amino acids. The junction had 6 bases not matched to a gene; V was cut back by 3 bases and J by 6 bases. The CDR3 DNA sequence: TGTGCCAGCAGCTCCGGGACAGTCAGCGAGCAGTACTTC. Encoded protein: CASSSGTVSEQYF.

This clone was detected only a few times. The CDR3 sequence is CASLKGSQGARGYTF. In DNA form, the CDR3 reads TGTGCCAGCCTTAAGGGGTCGCAGGGGGCGCGGGGCTACACCTTC. The rearrangement links TRBV28 to TRBJ1-2; 8 nucleotides line up with TRBD1. This CDR3 has 15 amino acids. Germline CDR1 and CDR2: MDHEN and SYDVKM. Trimming cost V 8 bases and J 8 bases; bases outside gene matches: 16.

The chain is built from TRBV14 and TRBJ2-7; no firm D call. This CDR3 is 14 amino acids long. Trimming removed 2 bases from V and 0 bases from J, with 8 bases in between. Germline assignment: CDR1 SGHDN and CDR2 FVKESK. CDR3 region: CASSQFPGSYEQYF. CDR3 in DNA: TGTGCCAGCAGCCAATTCCCAGGCTCCTACGAGCAGTACTTC. The full variable domain, its missing parts supplied by reference TRBV14 and TRBJ2-7, is EAGVTQFPSHSVIEKGQTVTLRCDPISGHDNLYWYRRVMGKEIKFLLHFVKESKQDESGMPNNRFLAERTGGTYSTLKVQPAELEDSGVYFCASSQFPGSYEQYFGPGTRLTVT.

The rearrangement links TRBV6-5 to TRBJ1-2, with TRBD1 as a possible D gene (5 bases). CDR3 length equals 16 residues. The V end lost 0 bases, the J end lost 4 bases, and 15 bases lay between the germline ends. Germline V gives CDR1 MNHEY, CDR2 SVGAGI. The CDR3 here is CASSYSTVGFGYGYTF. CDR3 bases: TGTGCCAGCAGTTACTCGACAGTTGGGTTTGGCTATGGCTACACCTTC.

In its sample, this clone was seen a few times. The chain has TRBV10-3 and TRBJ2-3, with D uncertain. V gave up 0 bases and J gave up 5 bases, with 3 bases separating them. Germline lookup yields CDR1 ENHRY and CDR2 SYGVKD. The CDR3 has 12 amino acids. The CDR3: CAISESQDTQYF. The CDR3 DNA sequence: TGTGCCATCAGTGAGTCCCAAGATACGCAGTATTTT.

V is TRBV28 and J is TRBJ1-5; D is ambiguous. The CDR3 spans 13 residues. Trimming removed 4 bases at V and 5 bases at J, with 9 bases between. The germline V gene encodes CDR1 MDHEN and CDR2 SYDVKM. The CDR3 spells CASSSLSYQPQHF. As DNA, the CDR3 is TGTGCCAGCAGTTCTCTTTCCTATCAGCCCCAGCATTTT.

The rearrangement links TRBV7-3 to TRBJ1-2; 7 bases line up with TRBD1. Trimming cost V 2 bases and J 3 bases; bases outside gene matches: 6. From germline, CDR1 is SGHTA and CDR2 FQGTGA. CDR3 length equals 15 residues. CDR3 nucleotide sequence: TGTGCCAGCAGCTTAGACCGGGACAGCTACTATGGCTACACCTTC. Protein sequence: CASSLDRDSYYGYTF.

Only one count was recorded for this clone. The chain recombines TRBV18 with TRBJ1-2, with TRBD1 matching over 9 bases. V was pared by 1 base and J by 8 bases, with 5 bases of the junction left unmatched. Germline CDR1 KGHSH, CDR2 LQKENI. The CDR3 runs to 14 residues. In nucleotides, the CDR3 is TGTGCCAGCTCACCACAGGGACAGGGATTAGGCTACACCTTC. It codes for CASSPQGQGLGYTF. The full variable domain, rest sourced from reference TRBV18 and TRBJ1-2, is NAGVMQNPRHLVRRRGQEARLRCSPMKGHSHVYWYRQLPEEGLKFMVYLQKENIIDESGMPKERFSAEFPKEGPSILRIQQVVRGDSAAYFCASSPQGQGLGYTFGSGTRLTVV.

The rearrangement uses TRBV2 and TRBJ2-5; 13 bases are a match to TRBD2. From germline, CDR1 is SNHLY and CDR2 FYNNEI. This CDR3 has 17 residues. The V segment lost 4 bases and the J segment 0 bases; nucleotides outside the gene matches: 5. The CDR3 DNA follows: TGTGCCAGCAGTGGCCGGACTAGCGGGGGACACCAAGAGACCCAGTACTTC. This encodes CASSGRTSGGHQETQYF.

The V and J genes are TRBV10-2 and TRBJ1-6, with D perhaps matching TRBD1 (6 bases). The germline V gene encodes CDR1 WSHSY and CDR2 SAAADI. Trimming shortened V by 1 base and J by 9 bases, and 10 bases separated the two germline ends. This CDR3 contains 14 residues. CDR3 sequence: CASSELGQRSPLHF. Written as DNA, the CDR3 is TGCGCCAGCAGTGAGTTGGGACAACGTTCACCCCTCCACTTT.

This clone was detected only a few times. The CDR3 spells CASSLAGGGVNTGELFF. The CDR3 region has the DNA TGCGCCAGCAGCTTGGCTGGCGGGGGGGTGAACACCGGGGAGCTGTTTTTT. The genes are TRBV5-1 and TRBJ2-2; 9 positions agree with TRBD2. V trimming: 0 bases; J trimming: 1 base; junction bases outside the gene matches: 4. Germline V CDR1 and CDR2: SGHRS, YFSETQ. The CDR3 is 17 residues long.

V is TRBV19 and J is TRBJ1-3, with a possible D match to TRBD1 (6 bases). V dropped 0 bases and J dropped 3 bases, with 9 bases sitting between them. Germline V gene sequence: CDR1 LNHDA, CDR2 SQIVND (reference sequence). CDR3 length: 15 amino acids. The CDR3 sequence is CASSIDRTDGNTIYF. The CDR3 DNA sequence: TGTGCCAGTAGTATAGATCGGACAGATGGAAACACCATATATTTT. Looking up the rest from reference TRBV19 and TRBJ1-3 gives the full variable domain: DGGITQSPKYLFRKEGQNVTLSCEQNLNHDAMYWYRQDPGQGLRLIYYSQIVNDFQKGDIAEGYSVSREKKESFPLTVTSAQKNPTAFYLCASSIDRTDGNTIYFGEGSWLTVV.